The next 3 T cell receptor beta chains were all read from a single sample in a study of cytomegalovirus exposure and HLA in healthy donors. The PCR ran on 60 Vbeta and 13 Jbeta primers. Assay: immunoSEQ multiplex PCR; the TCRdb copy retains only in-frame clones and omits some. The data contain about 190,000 clones, about 90% of them singletons. The source material was PBMCs. These receptors originate from a young man in good health and CMV-seronegative.

The chain carries TRBV30 and TRBJ2-7; possible D gene TRBD1, 5 bases. From germline, CDR1 is GTSNPN and CDR2 SVGIG (reference sequence). CDR3 length: 15 residues. Deletions cut 3 bases from V and 4 bases from J, with 19 bases between. The CDR3 region is CAWRRGRSSGYEQYF. In DNA, the CDR3 is TGTGCCTGGAGACGTGGGCGGTCATCAGGGTACGAGCAGTACTTC.

This chain joins TRBV7-9 and TRBJ1-2, with 8 bases matching TRBD1. CDR1 is SEHNR, CDR2 FQNEAQ, per germline (reference sequence). The V and J ends lost 2 bases and 5 bases, in that order; junction bases with no gene match: 7. This CDR3 spans 15 amino acids. This CDR3 reads CASSLTSDRGYGYTF. The CDR3, as DNA: TGTGCCAGCAGCTTAACCTCAGACAGGGGTTATGGCTACACCTTC.

The CDR3 bases are TGCGCCAGCAGCCCGACTAGTTTTGAGACCCAGTACTTC. Its translation: CASSPTSFETQYF. V is TRBV5-1 and J is TRBJ2-5, with a weak D call TRBD2 (6 bases). V was shortened by 4 bases and J by 5 bases, with 12 bases between the two germline ends. Germline CDR1 reads SGHRS; CDR2 reads YFSETQ. There are 13 residues in the CDR3.